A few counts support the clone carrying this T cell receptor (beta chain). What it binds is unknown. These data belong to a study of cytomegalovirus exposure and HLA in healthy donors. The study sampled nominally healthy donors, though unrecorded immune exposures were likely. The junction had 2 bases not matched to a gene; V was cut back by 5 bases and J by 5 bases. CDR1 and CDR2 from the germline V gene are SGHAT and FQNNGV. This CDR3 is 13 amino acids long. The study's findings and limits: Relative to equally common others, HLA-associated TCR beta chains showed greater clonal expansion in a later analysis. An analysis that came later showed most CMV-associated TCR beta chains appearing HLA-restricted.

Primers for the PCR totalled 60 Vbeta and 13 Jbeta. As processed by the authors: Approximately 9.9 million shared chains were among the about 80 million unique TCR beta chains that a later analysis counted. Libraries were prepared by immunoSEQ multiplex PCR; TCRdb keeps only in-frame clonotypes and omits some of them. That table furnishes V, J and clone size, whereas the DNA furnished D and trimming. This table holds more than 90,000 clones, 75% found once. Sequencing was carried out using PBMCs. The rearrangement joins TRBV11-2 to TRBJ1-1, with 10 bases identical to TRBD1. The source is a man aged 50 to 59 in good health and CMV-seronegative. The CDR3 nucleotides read TGTGCCAGCAGCCGACAGGGGGCTACTGAAGCTTTCTTT. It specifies CASSRQGATEAFF.